This note documents a single T cell receptor (beta chain) sequence. It has no known antigen specificity. Base qualities are not at hand, and no much larger clone is one base apart. The cohort comprised 666 healthy bone marrow donors. Cohort members were all nominally healthy when sampled, although unrecorded immune exposures were likely present. The donor was CMV seropositive and belonged to the group of 250 to 300 seropositive cohort members. Every donor gave a peripheral blood sample, and the peripheral blood mononuclear cells from that sample were used for TCR beta sequencing. The Qiagen DNeasy Blood Extraction Kit was used to extract genomic DNA from the blood cell samples. This sample was taken from a study of cytomegalovirus exposure and HLA in healthy donors (dated by TCRdb to 2016 to 2017). Study-level background: According to an earlier analysis of several hundred of the donors, 150 million to 200 million T cells yielded some 120 million unique TCR beta sequences and approximately 300 Gb of sequence data. Because of strong linkage in the cohort, four to six DR-DQ haplotypes were treated as single units for association and clustering. Rather than drawing on any new phenotypic data, the later analysis identified candidate immune exposures from TCR beta sequences and the way those sequences occurred across donors. Approximately 310 gigabases of sequencing data and 70 million to 85 million unique TCR sequences were included in an early release covering about 700 HLA-typed donors. Every discovery cohort repertoire had been produced on one sequencing platform. The genetic ancestry cluster associated with self-reported Caucasian donors included 65% to 90% of the roughly 410 genotyped donors. Besides the first cohort of more than 650 subjects, a separate validation cohort made up of roughly 120 different subjects was used. In an earlier analysis of several hundred of the donors, high-throughput TCR beta sequencing was used to judge whether each TCR beta V gene segment behaved as functional or pseudogenic. HLA typing included class I and class II loci at four-digit resolution. The T cell repertoires of 700 or so subjects were profiled by immunosequencing and related to cytomegalovirus serostatus. A later genetic analysis used genome-wide SNP genotypes for about 65% of the roughly 670 donors, treating that subset as a discovery cohort. The study aimed to test whether signatures of past pathogen exposure could be identified by cataloging public T cell receptors. To study patterns of TCR occurrence, a later analysis re-analyzed previously published TCR beta repertoires from 650 to 750 donors and added high-resolution HLA genotyping. Donor age, sex, ethnicity and CMV serostatus were compiled together with the repertoire data. The study combined high-throughput TCR immunosequencing, statistical association of individual TCRs with disease status, and machine learning to predict cytomegalovirus infection status. Among 350 to 400 genotyped donors of the cohort, an average of 235,054 unique TCR beta nucleotide sequences were sequenced per donor, approximately 20% of them non-productive. Typing coverage varied by locus: about 620-630 donors for A, B, C, DRB1 and DQB1; under 550 for DQA1; more than 600 for DPA1; about 450 for DPB1.

General conclusions and limits of the study: According to a later analysis, TCR association rates differed among HLA loci, with DRB1 alleles showing the most associated TCRs and HLA-C alleles showing the fewest. Sequencing depth was assumed to be roughly uniform across donors in the presence/absence analyses, though that assumption may not hold. The classifier was reported to diagnose cytomegalovirus status with high specificity and sensitivity in both the original cohort and the validation cohort. When HLA alleles, especially DR and DQ, strongly co-occurred, attributing TCR associations to individual alleles was difficult. The cohort was sequenced for TCR beta chains only, and without alpha or paired-chain data the features that could be detected were limited. Compared with equally common non-associated chains, HLA-associated TCR beta chains in a later analysis were more clonally expanded and had lower generation probabilities. Correlated functional status among segregating V segments might reflect linkage disequilibrium, but an unknown experimental factor could not be ruled out. A further reported finding was that TCR beta sequences accurately predicted the HLA-A and HLA-B alleles for most subjects in the first cohort. Three of the identified cytomegalovirus-associated TCR beta chains were confirmed in vitro to be specific for cytomegalovirus antigens. In a later genetic analysis, fewer N-insertions in productive TCRs were reported among donors in an Asian-associated ancestry cluster than the roughly 700-donor mean. Most CMV-associated TCR beta chains appeared to be HLA-restricted in a later analysis, and the HLA associations seemed to be driven largely by CMV exposure. A total of roughly 160 TCR beta chains were listed by the study as associated with cytomegalovirus. A later analysis reported that several top co-occurrence clusters appeared linked to parvovirus B19, influenza, CMV and Epstein-Barr virus. A group of highly shared sequence variants was considered likely to be a technical artifact of the sequencing pipeline. Because some donors lacked HLA typing at each locus, the association tests relied only on the typed subset. In an earlier analysis of about 600 of the donors, most TCR beta V segments appeared in productive rearrangements about 87% or about 30% of the time, broadly matching IMGT annotations. Because counts were too low, some 16 rarely observed V segments, including chromosome 9 orphons, were excluded from the earlier analysis of around 590 of the donors. According to the authors, the approach could potentially be generalized to other disease states and immunological phenotypes. A later genetic analysis associated a missense DCLRE1C variant with V-gene and J-gene trimming of TCR beta chains, and an independent cohort replicated the association. Because the 87-base-pair reads could not distinguish some IMGT-functional V segments, including TRBV6-2 and TRBV6-3, those segments were excluded. The only immune exposure information available for the cohort was CMV serostatus. Most TCR sequences were seen in very few donors, while some public TCRs were found in many individuals. At a false discovery rate of 0.05, a later analysis linked some 18,000 TCR beta sequences to specific HLA alleles.

The library was obtained by the immunoSEQ multiplex PCR assay. The multiplex PCR relied on a mix of 60 forward primers for TCR Vbeta segments and 13 reverse primers for TCR Jbeta segments. The CDR3 region of rearranged TCR beta genes was amplified from genomic DNA with a multiplex PCR assay. On the Illumina HiSeq System, the amplified TCR beta libraries were sequenced as 87-base-pair reads. For the original study's pipeline: A later analysis tallied approximately 87 million unique TCR beta chains across the 666 repertoires, and about 10 million of those chains were shared by two or more donors. To remove PCR and sequencing errors, raw reads were error-corrected and collapsed into unique sequences using a nearest-neighbor algorithm that merged closely related sequences. V, D and J gene segments were assigned by aligning CDR3 sequences to IMGT reference sequences. For a sequence to be retained, at least a six-nucleotide match to both a V gene segment and a J gene segment was required. A rearrangement was called productive if the CDR3 had no stop codons and remained in frame with V and J, and every other rearrangement was called non-productive. Following IMGT convention, CDR3 was defined as the stretch from the second conserved V-encoded cysteine to the conserved J-encoded phenylalanine. In an earlier analysis of more than 550 of the donors, sequences lacking an unambiguous match to a single V gene segment were excluded. An earlier analysis of a few hundred of the donors classified V segments as functional when productive rearrangements were above 56.7% and as segregating when the standard deviation between donors was above 5%. To diagnose cytomegalovirus status from the catalog of TCR beta chain sequences, a statistical classification framework was built. V and J gene assignment, in a later analysis, came from comparing TCR nucleotide sequences with IMGT/GENE-DB human TR gene sequences. Using the TCRdist pipeline, a later analysis assigned CDR3 sequences along with most-parsimonious VDJ recombination scenarios. In a later analysis, each TCR beta chain was defined by its CDR3 amino acid sequence together with its V-gene family, and reads without a unique V-gene family were excluded. In a later analysis, approximately 590 highly shared, low-generation-probability nucleotide sequences were removed to address suspected cross-contamination and a sequencing artifact. A later analysis calculated a clonal expansion index for each public chain from normalized within-repertoire ranks of inferred template counts. In a later analysis, generation probabilities were computed with a VDJ recombination model fitted to out-of-frame rearrangements, and the resulting probabilities were checked against IGoR. Hypergeometric tests were used in a later analysis to score TCR-TCR, TCR-HLA and TCR-CMV co-occurrence, with a repertoire-size bias correction applied to the TCR pairs. False discovery rates were estimated in a later analysis by permuting HLA or CMV assignments 20 times. A later analysis grouped co-occurring TCRs with DBSCAN, adding TCRdist sequence similarity when clustering within HLA-allele-positive subsets. Repertoires with fewer than 30,000 or more than 120,000 public chains were left out of co-occurrence clustering, as were a handful of repertoires with anomalous nucleotide sharing. TCRdb retrieved this table from immuneACCESS and kept in-frame rearrangements only. Not all clones are present; in checked studies, unresolved V genes account for under half, and no reason is known for the remainder. V, J and clone size are taken as reported in that table, and D and trimming were inferred from the DNA itself. The sample includes 60,000 to 95,000 clones, with 78% observed a single time. The ten largest clones add up to around 9.3% of the sample.

CDR1 MNHEY and CDR2 SVGAGI are derived from the germline V gene. Reading from cysteine to phenylalanine, the CDR3 counts 15 amino acids. Solely the CDR3 DNA is kept, with 45 bases framed from the first base. Cut back by 6 bases and 4 bases, the V and J ends lie 13 bases apart. Input material: PBMCs. Here the chain combines TRBV6-5 and TRBJ2-6; TRBD1 might be the D gene, on 6 matching bases. This clonotype was sampled from a woman aged 40 to 49 in good health and CMV-seropositive. The DNA sequence is as follows: TGTGCCAGCAGCTCAACAGGGCGCGGGGCCAACGTCCTGACTTTC. Translation gives CASSSTGRGANVLTF.